Described below is a single TCR beta chain sequence and its context. CDR3 length: 16 residues. Germline assignment: CDR1 SGHRS and CDR2 YFSETQ. The V and J ends lost 7 bases and 4 bases, in that order; junction bases with no gene match: 6. This table comes from immunoSEQ multiplex PCR, and its TCRdb copy is limited to in-frame clones, with some not included. The sample lists about 80,000 clones, over 90% occurring once. This entry is derived from a study of technical replicates of blood from several donors. The chain couples TRBV5-1 to TRBJ2-1; TRBD2 agrees at 15 bases. Sequencing was performed on T cells isolated from PBMCs. The source is a human donor in good health. The CDR3 DNA reads TGCGCCAGCGGGACTAGCGGGAGGTCGGATTACAATGAGCAGTTCTTC. Translating it yields CASGTSGRSDYNEQFF.